A single TCR beta chain is shown here with its context. Data came from immunoSEQ multiplex PCR; TCRdb stores just in-frame clones and leaves some out. The sample has some 33,000 clones; approximately 80% are singletons. Trimming left V 0 bases short and J 9 bases short, with 10 bases between. CDR1 and CDR2 from the germline V gene are SGDLS and YYNGEE. The CDR3 runs to 14 residues. These data come from a study of blood T cell repertoires in COVID-19. Study-wide context: From the United States, Italy and Spain came samples of acute and convalescent COVID-19.

The sequence was collected from a human donor in a cohort sampled during active COVID-19. The gene calls are TRBV9 and TRBJ1-6; TRBD1 is a possible D gene (5 bases). The sequencing input was peripheral blood. CDR3 in amino acids: CASSVDQGGSPLHF. For the CDR3, the DNA is TGTGCCAGCAGCGTAGATCAGGGAGGTTCACCCCTCCACTTT.